This TCR beta chain was observed in a study of blood T cell repertoires in COVID-19. About the study: The samples span acute and convalescent COVID-19 from the United States, Italy and Spain. T cells, B-cell-depleted T cells, or PBMCs provided the cDNA or gDNA that served as material.

Original processing methods: The assay estimated nucleated cells by amplifying reference gene primers. Measured with immunoSEQ multiplex PCR; TCRdb has only the in-frame clones, and not every one. For V, J and clone size, that table is used; D and trimming come from the DNA. This table has approximately 150,000 clones, around 87% appearing once. Germline V gene sequence: CDR1 MNHEY, CDR2 SVGEGT. With 0 bases removed from V and 5 bases from J, the gap between germline ends came to 17 bases. The CDR3 is 16 residues long. The source of this sequence is a woman aged 60 to 75 with active COVID-19. Material for sequencing was peripheral blood. This rearrangement joins TRBV6-2 or TRBV6-3 to TRBJ2-7; D not resolved. CDR3 sequence (DNA): TGTGCCAGCAGTTACTCGATCGGGTCCCCCCCCCACGAGCAGTACTTC. As protein: CASSYSIGSPPHEQYF.